This T cell receptor (beta chain) comes out of a study of blood T cell repertoires in COVID-19. As for the study in general: COVID-19 samples collected from the United States, Italy and Spain covered acute and convalescent phases. PBMCs, B-cell-depleted T cells, or T cells provided the cDNA or gDNA that made up the material.

The CDR3 is made up of 14 amino acids. Germline V CDR1 and CDR2: LNHDA, SQIVND (reference sequence). V lost 4 bases, J lost 7 bases, and 10 bases stayed unmatched. Original handling: Amplification with reference gene primers provided the estimates of nucleated cell counts. Method: immunoSEQ multiplex PCR; TCRdb's copy keeps in-frame clones and lacks some. V and J calls and clone size are those listed in that table; D and trimming were worked out from the DNA. The table lists 150,000 or so clones, about 83% of them singletons. The chain carries TRBV19 and TRBJ2-7, with TRBD2 matching 7 bases. The TCR originated in a human donor in a cohort sampled during active COVID-19. Sequencing input: peripheral blood. The CDR3 region has the DNA TGTGCCAGTAGTACCGTCTTTACTAGCGATGAGCAGTACTTC. Translating it yields CASSTVFTSDEQYF.